These 32 T cell receptor beta chains originate from one sample sequenced in a study of blood T cell repertoires in COVID-19. The data were produced by immunoSEQ multiplex PCR, yet TCRdb's version contains in-frame clones alone and is incomplete. Of 200,000 to 250,000 clones in the sample, around 89% were seen once. Sequencing used PBMCs or T cells enriched from blood (not recorded which). Receptors originate from a young man who had been exposed to COVID-19.

This clone was seen once. The V call is TRBV12-3 or TRBV12-4, the J call TRBJ2-1; the D gene is possibly TRBD1 (6 bases). Trimming left V 10 bases short and J 3 bases short, with 10 bases between. This CDR3 comprises 12 residues. The CDR3 bases are TGTGCCATTGGGGACAACTACAATGAGCAGTTCTTC. Translating it yields CAIGDNYNEQFF.

V is TRBV7-2 and J is TRBJ1-4; no clear D gene. CDR1 SGHTA and CDR2 FQGNSA come from the germline V gene. The CDR3 is made up of 11 amino acids. With 9 bases removed from V and 6 bases from J, the gap between germline ends came to 8 bases. CDR3 DNA sequence: TGTGCCAGTACGGACTATGAAAAACTGTTTTTT. Protein product: CASTDYEKLFF.

The J gene is TRBJ1-2, the V gene TRBV6-1; 9 bases are shared with TRBD1. Germline CDR1 and CDR2: MNHNS and SASEGT. CDR3 length: 16 residues. With 2 bases clipped from V and 8 bases from J, the junction kept 12 bases outside the gene matches. The CDR3 loop is CASSETGGGLEGGYTF. As DNA, the CDR3 is TGTGCCAGCAGTGAAACAGGGGGCGGGCTTGAAGGGGGCTACACCTTC.

The chain joins TRBV7-9 to TRBJ1-2; a possible D gene is TRBD1 (5 bases). Germline CDR1 is SEHNR and CDR2 is FQNEAQ (reference sequence). V was cut by 7 bases and J by 1 base, with 10 bases left in between. This CDR3 has 13 residues. Here the CDR3 DNA reads TGTGCCAGCATCACAGACAGTAACTATGGCTACACCTTC. It specifies CASITDSNYGYTF.

This chain connects TRBV6-1 to TRBJ1-5; possibly TRBD1 for D (5 bases). V lost 2 bases to trimming and J lost 9 bases, with 8 bases between them. The CDR3 extends over 12 amino acids. The germline V gene has CDR1 MNHNS and CDR2 SASEGT. The CDR3 DNA follows: TGTGCCAGCAGTGAACCGGGACTGCCCCAGCATTTT. Amino acids: CASSEPGLPQHF.

The chain has TRBV10-2 and TRBJ1-1; TRBD1 is a possible D gene (6 bases). The germline V and J ends were trimmed by 0 bases and 0 bases, with 8 bases remaining between them. In germline, CDR1 is WSHSY, CDR2 SAAADI. The CDR3 has 15 residues. CDR3 sequence reads: CASSESGTLNTEAFF. CDR3 DNA sequence: TGCGCCAGCAGTGAGTCGGGGACACTGAACACTGAAGCTTTCTTT.

The chain has TRBV11-2 and TRBJ1-3; a weak D match, TRBD1 (5 bases). Germline CDR1 is SGHAT and CDR2 is FQNNGV. The germline V and J ends were trimmed by 10 bases and 4 bases, with 8 bases remaining between them. The CDR3 runs to 11 residues. CDR3: CATGGGNTIYF. CDR3 DNA sequence: TGTGCCACCGGGGGGGGAAACACCATATATTTT.

DNA of the CDR3: TGTGCCACCAGTGATCCAACTGACAGCGGGGGGACCCAGTACTTC. It encodes CATSDPTDSGGTQYF. This chain connects TRBV24-1 to TRBJ2-5; 8 positions match TRBD2. Per germline, CDR1 KGHDR and CDR2 SFDVKD. This CDR3 comprises 15 residues. V was pared by 3 bases and J by 7 bases, with 9 bases of the junction left unmatched.

The chain has TRBV19 and TRBJ1-2, with D possibly TRBD1 on 6 matching bases. From germline, CDR1 is LNHDA and CDR2 SQIVND (reference sequence). The CDR3 runs 14 residues. The V end lost 5 bases, the J end lost 4 bases, and 14 bases lay between the germline ends. The CDR3 spells CASSSLGAFYGYTF. DNA of the CDR3: TGTGCCAGTAGTTCGTTGGGGGCCTTCTATGGCTACACCTTC.

Only one count was recorded for this clone. The chain employs TRBV6-5 and TRBJ2-7; D is uncertain. The CDR3 has 11 amino acids. V shed 10 bases and J shed 3 bases, with 10 bases lying between them. The V gene's germline CDR1 is MNHEY and CDR2 SVGAGI. The CDR3, as DNA: TGTGCCATCCTTACTGTCTACGAGCAGTACTTC. It specifies CAILTVYEQYF.

The J gene is TRBJ1-2, the V gene TRBV4-2; the D gene is possibly TRBD1 (5 bases). CDR3 length: 14 amino acids. V gave up 1 base and J gave up 2 bases, with 8 bases separating them. Germline loops: CDR1 LGHNA, CDR2 YNFKEQ. The CDR3 DNA reads as TGTGCCAGCAGCCAAGTGGGGGGAAACTATGGCTACACCTTC. Translating gives CASSQVGGNYGYTF.

The rearrangement uses TRBV18 and TRBJ1-2; a weak D match, TRBD1 (6 bases). The germline V gene encodes CDR1 KGHSH and CDR2 LQKENI. The CDR3 is made up of 15 amino acids. Between the trimmed V and J ends, which lost 3 bases and 3 bases, there was a span of 14 bases. Here the CDR3 reads CASSPGIYRDYGYTF. CDR3 in DNA: TGTGCCAGCTCACCTGGTATCTACAGGGACTATGGCTACACCTTC.

The V call is TRBV19, the J call TRBJ2-2; no reliable D call. The CDR3 runs to 12 residues. Germline CDR1 LNHDA, CDR2 SQIVND (reference sequence). Trimming took off 3 bases at V and 7 bases at J, with 6 bases between the two ends. This CDR3 reads CASSIVRGELFF. The CDR3 nucleotides are TGTGCCAGTAGTATTGTCCGCGGGGAGCTGTTTTTT.

This chain links TRBV3-1 (or the pseudogene TRBV3-2) with TRBJ1-1; D not certain. Germline V gene sequence: CDR1 LGHDT, CDR2 YNNKEL (reference sequence). Deletions cut 1 base from V and 0 bases from J, with 9 bases between. The CDR3 consists of 15 residues. The CDR3 nucleotides read TGTGCCAGCAGCCAAGCTCCGGGGATGAACACTGAAGCTTTCTTT. It encodes CASSQAPGMNTEAFF.

In its sample, this clone was seen once. The rearrangement joins TRBV4-2 to TRBJ2-4; 7 nucleotides match TRBD2. Looked up from germline, CDR1 is LGHNA and CDR2 is YNFKEQ. The CDR3 is 14 residues long. Trimming cost V 0 bases and J 14 bases; bases outside gene matches: 10. The CDR3 DNA follows: TGTGCCAGCAGCCAAGAGGGGGGGACTATAGGGGAGTACTTC. As protein: CASSQEGGTIGEYF.

In DNA form, the CDR3 reads TGTGCCAGTAGTACAGGGGATAGCACAGATACGCAGTATTTT. Amino acids: CASSTGDSTDTQYF. The rearrangement uses TRBV19 and TRBJ2-3, with D perhaps matching TRBD1 (6 bases). The V gene's germline CDR1 is LNHDA and CDR2 SQIVND (reference sequence). The CDR3 totals 14 residues. Trimming left V 4 bases short and J 0 bases short, with 8 bases between.

The chain couples TRBV7-9 to TRBJ2-1, with D possibly matching TRBD1 (5 bases). V was cut by 3 bases and J by 6 bases, with 24 bases left in between. Germline CDR1 SEHNR, CDR2 FQNEAQ (reference sequence). The length of the CDR3 is 18 residues. The CDR3 sequence: CASSFVSGPLVQVNEQFF. DNA for the CDR3: TGTGCCAGCAGCTTTGTATCAGGGCCATTGGTTCAGGTCAATGAGCAGTTCTTC.

This chain uses TRBV6-5 with TRBJ2-3, with 8 bases fitting TRBD1. The CDR3 is 15 amino acids. CDR1 MNHEY and CDR2 SVGAGI come from the germline V gene. V was clipped by 6 bases and J by 3 bases; unmatched bases: 8. In DNA, the CDR3 is TGTGCCAGCAGATTAACAGGGGGTTTTACAGATACGCAGTATTTT. Translated, it gives CASRLTGGFTDTQYF.

The rearrangement uses TRBV29-1 and TRBJ2-2; maybe TRBD2 (7 bases). CDR3 length: 13 amino acids. Trimming stripped 7 bases from V and 6 bases from J, with 15 bases between. Germline CDR1 and CDR2: SQVTM and ANQGSEA. As DNA, the CDR3 is TGCAGCGCCGGGGGGCTCGGGGCCGGGGAGCTGTTTTTT. Its protein product is CSAGGLGAGELFF.

The sample holds a few counts of this clone. The J gene is TRBJ2-3, the V gene TRBV10-3, with 8 bases aligning to TRBD1. Germline V gene sequence: CDR1 ENHRY, CDR2 SYGVKD. The CDR3 consists of 17 residues. The V gene end was trimmed by 2 bases and the J gene end by 5 bases; junction bases not matched to a gene: 12. The DNA of the CDR3 is TGTGCCATCAGTGAGCCATGGACAGGGTATGTCGAAGATACGCAGTATTTT. This sequence encodes CAISEPWTGYVEDTQYF.

The chain is built from TRBV5-1 and TRBJ2-7; no clear D gene. The CDR3 extends over 14 amino acids. V lost 4 bases and J 1 base, leaving 12 bases between the germline ends. Germline values: CDR1 SGHRS, CDR2 YFSETQ. The CDR3 sequence is CASSPTDPSYEQYF. The CDR3 DNA is TGCGCCAGCAGCCCAACAGATCCTTCCTACGAGCAGTACTTC. Full variable domain (missing parts from reference TRBV5-1 and TRBJ2-7): KAGVTQTPRYLIKTRGQQVTLSCSPISGHRSVSWYQQTPGQGLQFLFEYFSETQRNKGNFPGRFSGRQFSNSRSEMNVSTLELGDSALYLCASSPTDPSYEQYFGPGTRLTVT.

This chain uses TRBV27 with TRBJ2-2, with 8 bases fitting TRBD2. The germline V gene encodes CDR1 MNHEY and CDR2 SMNVEV (reference sequence). With 5 bases clipped from V and 2 bases from J, the junction kept 4 bases outside the gene matches. This CDR3 has 15 residues. Written as DNA, the CDR3 is TGTGCCAGCAGTAAACTAGCGGCAAACACCGGGGAGCTGTTTTTT. It translates to CASSKLAANTGELFF.

The chain carries TRBV6-5 and TRBJ1-5; possibly TRBD1 for D (5 bases). CDR3 length equals 15 residues. Germline-derived CDR1 and CDR2 are MNHEY and SVGAGI. Deletions cut 6 bases from V and 3 bases from J, with 15 bases between. The CDR3 loop is CASRRKDSLNQPQHF. In DNA form, the CDR3 reads TGTGCCAGCAGAAGAAAAGACAGTCTCAATCAGCCCCAGCATTTT.

V gene TRBV5-1 combines with J gene TRBJ1-6, with a tentative D call TRBD1 (5 bases). The V gene lost 0 bases and the J gene lost 11 bases, with 12 bases spanning the gap. This CDR3 region has 14 residues. Germline V gene sequence: CDR1 SGHRS, CDR2 YFSETQ. The CDR3 reads CASSLEEGPTPLHF. The CDR3 DNA is TGCGCCAGCAGCTTGGAGGAGGGACCGACACCCCTCCACTTT.

This chain links TRBV27 with TRBJ2-7; perhaps TRBD1 as D (6 bases). Germline assignment: CDR1 MNHEY and CDR2 SMNVEV (reference sequence). Trimming took 4 bases from V and 5 from J, leaving 24 bases between them. The CDR3 sequence is 17 residues long. Written as DNA, the CDR3 is TGTGCCAGCAGTTATTCCGGCGGAACAGGGACCTTCAACGAGCAGTACTTC. Its protein product is CASSYSGGTGTFNEQYF.

This sequence joins TRBV7-8 and TRBJ2-3, with TRBD2 as a possible D gene (6 bases). This CDR3 spans 15 amino acids. The V gene lost 7 bases and the J gene lost 0 bases, with 14 bases spanning the gap. The germline V gene encodes CDR1 SGHVS and CDR2 FQNEAQ. The CDR3 here is CASNVLATSTDTQYF. As DNA, the CDR3 is TGTGCCAGCAACGTTCTAGCGACTAGCACAGATACGCAGTATTTT.

The chain employs TRBV27 and TRBJ2-1; 8 bases match TRBD2. The CDR3 consists of 13 residues. The V segment lost 2 bases and the J segment 9 bases; nucleotides outside the gene matches: 3. CDR1 is MNHEY, CDR2 SMNVEV, per germline (reference sequence). The CDR3 sequence is CASSLSGGCEQFF. CDR3 nucleotide sequence: TGTGCCAGCAGTTTAAGCGGGGGATGTGAGCAGTTCTTC.

This rearrangement joins TRBV5-4 to TRBJ1-5; D unresolved. V lost 0 bases to trimming and J lost 3 bases, with 10 bases between them. Germline-derived CDR1 and CDR2 are SGHNT and YYREEE (reference sequence). This CDR3 is built from 15 residues. The CDR3 sequence: CASSLDNKSNQPQHF. CDR3 nucleotides: TGTGCCAGCAGCTTGGACAACAAGTCCAATCAGCCCCAGCATTTT.

The chain recombines TRBV15 with TRBJ1-2; the D gene is possibly TRBD1 (5 bases). Per germline, CDR1 LNHNV and CDR2 YYDKDF (reference sequence). Trimming stripped 4 bases from V and 3 bases from J, with 18 bases between. This CDR3 has 16 amino acids. The DNA for the CDR3 is TGTGCCACCAGCAAAGAGTATTGGCAGGGCTACTATGGCTACACCTTC. Translation gives CATSKEYWQGYYGYTF. The full variable domain, with the rest looked up from reference TRBV15 and TRBJ1-2, is DAMVIQNPRYQVTQFGKPVTLSCSQTLNHNVMYWYQQKSSQAPKLLFHYYDKDFNNEADTPDNFQSRRPNTSFCFLDIRSPGLGDTAMYLCATSKEYWQGYYGYTFGSGTRLTVV.

The chain is built from TRBV6-4 and TRBJ1-5; no clear D. The V end lost 8 bases, the J end lost 7 bases, and 15 bases lay between the germline ends. This CDR3 has 13 residues. CDR1 is MRHNA and CDR2 is SNTAGT in the germline V gene. For the CDR3, the DNA is TGTGCCAGCTCCCCAGAGGGAGGACAGCCCCAGCATTTT. Translating it yields CASSPEGGQPQHF.

The V gene is TRBV5-1, the J gene TRBJ2-5; 7 bases are a match to TRBD1. With 2 bases clipped from V and 5 bases from J, the junction kept 3 bases outside the gene matches. Per germline, CDR1 SGHRS and CDR2 YFSETQ. This CDR3 region has 13 residues. The CDR3 region is CASSLGQAETQYF. The CDR3 coding sequence is TGCGCCAGCAGCTTAGGACAGGCCGAGACCCAGTACTTC.

The gene calls are TRBV18 and TRBJ2-1, with 13 bases aligning to TRBD2. J was trimmed by 3 bases and V by 2 bases; bases with no gene match: 4. The length of the CDR3 is 17 residues. Per the germline V gene, CDR1 is KGHSH and CDR2 is LQKENI. The DNA for the CDR3 is TGTGCCAGCTCACCAGGACTAGCGGGGGCTATCTACAATGAGCAGTTCTTC. Translation: CASSPGLAGAIYNEQFF.